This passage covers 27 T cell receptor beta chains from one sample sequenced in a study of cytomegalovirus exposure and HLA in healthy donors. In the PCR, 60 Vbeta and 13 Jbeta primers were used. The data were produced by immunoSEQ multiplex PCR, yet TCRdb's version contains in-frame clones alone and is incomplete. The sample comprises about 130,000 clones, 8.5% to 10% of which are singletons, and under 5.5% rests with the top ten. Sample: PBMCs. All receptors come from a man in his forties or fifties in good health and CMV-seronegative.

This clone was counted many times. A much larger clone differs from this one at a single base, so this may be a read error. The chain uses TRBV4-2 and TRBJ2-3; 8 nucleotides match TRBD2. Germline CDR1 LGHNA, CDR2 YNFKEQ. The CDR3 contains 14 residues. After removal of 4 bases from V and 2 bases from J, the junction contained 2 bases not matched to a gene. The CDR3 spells CASSPGLDTDTQYF. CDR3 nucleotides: TGTGCCAGCAGCCCGGGACTAGACACAGATACGCAGTATTTT.

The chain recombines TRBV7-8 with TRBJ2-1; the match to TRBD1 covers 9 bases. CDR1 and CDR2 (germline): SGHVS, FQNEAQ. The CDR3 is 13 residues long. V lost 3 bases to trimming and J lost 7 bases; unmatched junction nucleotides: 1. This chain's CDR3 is CASSFGQGNEQFF. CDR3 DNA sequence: TGTGCCAGCAGCTTTGGACAGGGGAATGAGCAGTTCTTC.

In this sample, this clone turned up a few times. The CDR3 sequence: CASATSGGAYNEQFF. The CDR3 region has the DNA TGTGCCAGCGCAACTAGCGGGGGGGCGTACAATGAGCAGTTCTTC. The chain is built from TRBV7-8 and TRBJ2-1; 13 bases are shared with TRBD2. This CDR3 region has 15 residues. Germline CDR1 is SGHVS and CDR2 is FQNEAQ. Unmatched junction bases numbered 5, after V lost 8 bases and J lost 4 bases.

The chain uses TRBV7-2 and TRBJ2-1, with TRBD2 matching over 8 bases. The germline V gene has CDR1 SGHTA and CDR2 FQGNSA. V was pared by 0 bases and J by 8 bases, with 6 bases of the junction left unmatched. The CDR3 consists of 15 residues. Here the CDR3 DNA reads TGTGCCAGCAGCTTAGCGTCGGGGGGGCTGTATGAGCAGTTCTTC. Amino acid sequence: CASSLASGGLYEQFF.

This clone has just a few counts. The CDR3 DNA sequence: TGTGCCAGCAGCTTAGGTACAGGGCAAGAGACCCAGTACTTC. Translated, it gives CASSLGTGQETQYF. The chain uses TRBV7-9 and TRBJ2-5; the D gene is possibly TRBD1 (6 bases). Germline values: CDR1 SEHNR, CDR2 FQNEAQ (reference sequence). This CDR3 contains 14 residues. V lost 1 base and J lost 2, with 8 bases in between.

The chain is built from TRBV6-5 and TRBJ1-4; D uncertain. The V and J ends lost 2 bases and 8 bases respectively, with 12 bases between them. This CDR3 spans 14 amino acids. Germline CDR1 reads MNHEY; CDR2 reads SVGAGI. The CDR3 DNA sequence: TGTGCCAGCAGTTACAGGGAGGTTGGGGAAAAACTGTTTTTT. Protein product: CASSYREVGEKLFF.

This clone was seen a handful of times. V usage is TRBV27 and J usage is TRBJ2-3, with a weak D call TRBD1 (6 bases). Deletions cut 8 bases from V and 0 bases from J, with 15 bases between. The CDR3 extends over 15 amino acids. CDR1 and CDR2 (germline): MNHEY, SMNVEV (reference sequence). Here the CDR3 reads CASRNRETSTDTQYF. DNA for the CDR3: TGTGCCAGCCGTAACAGGGAAACTAGCACAGATACGCAGTATTTT.

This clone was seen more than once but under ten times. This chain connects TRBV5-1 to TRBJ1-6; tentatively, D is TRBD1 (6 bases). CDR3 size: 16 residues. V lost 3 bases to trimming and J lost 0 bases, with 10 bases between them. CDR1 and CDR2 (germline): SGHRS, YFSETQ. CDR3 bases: TGCGCCAGCAGCTGGACAGTGCGCTCCTATAATTCACCCCTCCACTTT. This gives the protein CASSWTVRSYNSPLHF.

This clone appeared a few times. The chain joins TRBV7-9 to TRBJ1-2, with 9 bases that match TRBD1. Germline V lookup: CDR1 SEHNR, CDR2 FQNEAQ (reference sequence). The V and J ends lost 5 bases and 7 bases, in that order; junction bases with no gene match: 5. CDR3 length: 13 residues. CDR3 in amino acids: CASSADRGGGYTF. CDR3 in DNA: TGTGCCAGCAGCGCGGACAGGGGTGGTGGCTACACCTTC.

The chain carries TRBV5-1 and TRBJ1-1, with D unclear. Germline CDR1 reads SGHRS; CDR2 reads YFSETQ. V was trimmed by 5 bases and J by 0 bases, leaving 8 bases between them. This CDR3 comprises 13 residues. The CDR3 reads CASSQNMNTEAFF. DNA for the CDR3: TGCGCCAGCAGTCAGAACATGAACACTGAAGCTTTCTTT.

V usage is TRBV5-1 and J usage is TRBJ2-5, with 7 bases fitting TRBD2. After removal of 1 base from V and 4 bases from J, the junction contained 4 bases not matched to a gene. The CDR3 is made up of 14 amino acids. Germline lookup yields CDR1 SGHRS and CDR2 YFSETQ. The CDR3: CASSLFGGGETQYF. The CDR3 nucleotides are TGCGCCAGCAGCTTGTTTGGGGGGGGAGAGACCCAGTACTTC.

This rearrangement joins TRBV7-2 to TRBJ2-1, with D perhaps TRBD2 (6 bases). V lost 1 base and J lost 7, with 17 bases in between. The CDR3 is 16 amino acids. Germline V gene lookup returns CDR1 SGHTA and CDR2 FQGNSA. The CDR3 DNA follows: TGTGCCAGCAGCTTAGTCAGCGGGCCAGCTAGGAATGAGCAGTTCTTC. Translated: CASSLVSGPARNEQFF.

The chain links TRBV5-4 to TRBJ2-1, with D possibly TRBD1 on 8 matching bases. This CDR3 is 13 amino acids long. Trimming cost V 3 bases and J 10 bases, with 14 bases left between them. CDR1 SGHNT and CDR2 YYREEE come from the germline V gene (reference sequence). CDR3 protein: CASSWTGRDEQFF. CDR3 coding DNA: TGTGCCAGCAGCTGGACAGGGAGGGACGAGCAGTTCTTC.

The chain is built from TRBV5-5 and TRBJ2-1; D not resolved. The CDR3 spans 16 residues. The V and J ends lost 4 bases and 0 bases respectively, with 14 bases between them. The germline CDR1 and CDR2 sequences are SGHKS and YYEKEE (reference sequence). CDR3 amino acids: CASSARVGSSYNEQFF. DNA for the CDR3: TGTGCCAGCAGCGCCAGAGTGGGCAGCTCCTACAATGAGCAGTTCTTC.

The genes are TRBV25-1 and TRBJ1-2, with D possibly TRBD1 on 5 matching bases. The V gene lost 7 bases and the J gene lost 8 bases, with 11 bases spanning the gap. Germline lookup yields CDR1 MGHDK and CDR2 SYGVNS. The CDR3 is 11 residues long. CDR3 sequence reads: CASTGPRGYTF. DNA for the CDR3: TGTGCCAGCACAGGGCCTCGGGGCTACACCTTC.

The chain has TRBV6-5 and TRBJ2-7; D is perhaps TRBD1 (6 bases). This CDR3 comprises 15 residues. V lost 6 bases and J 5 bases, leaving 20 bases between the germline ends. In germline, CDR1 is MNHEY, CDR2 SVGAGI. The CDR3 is CASSSGQTGVHEQYF. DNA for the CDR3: TGTGCCAGCAGCTCCGGACAGACCGGGGTCCACGAGCAGTACTTC.

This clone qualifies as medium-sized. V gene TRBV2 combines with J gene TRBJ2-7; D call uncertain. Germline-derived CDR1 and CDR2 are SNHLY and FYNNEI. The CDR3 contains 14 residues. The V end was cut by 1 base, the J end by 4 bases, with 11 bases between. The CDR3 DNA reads TGTGCCAGCAGTGAAGGGCCAGGTCCTTACGAGCAGTACTTC. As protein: CASSEGPGPYEQYF.

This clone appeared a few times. The CDR3 region is CASSQTGTSGTRTDTQYF. In nucleotides, the CDR3 is TGTGCCAGCAGCCAAACGGGGACTAGCGGGACCCGCACAGATACGCAGTATTTT. The V call is TRBV13, the J call TRBJ2-3; 13 bases map to TRBD2. J gave up 1 base and V 5 bases, and 9 bases lay outside the gene matches. Germline CDR1 PRHDT, CDR2 FYEKMQ (reference sequence). The CDR3 consists of 18 residues.

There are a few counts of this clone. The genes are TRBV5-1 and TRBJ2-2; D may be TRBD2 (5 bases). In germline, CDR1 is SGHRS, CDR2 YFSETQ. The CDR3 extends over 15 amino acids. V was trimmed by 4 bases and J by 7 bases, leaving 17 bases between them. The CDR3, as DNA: TGCGCCAGCAGCCCCGAGCCCGGGGAGAGCGGGGAGCTGTTTTTT. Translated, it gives CASSPEPGESGELFF.

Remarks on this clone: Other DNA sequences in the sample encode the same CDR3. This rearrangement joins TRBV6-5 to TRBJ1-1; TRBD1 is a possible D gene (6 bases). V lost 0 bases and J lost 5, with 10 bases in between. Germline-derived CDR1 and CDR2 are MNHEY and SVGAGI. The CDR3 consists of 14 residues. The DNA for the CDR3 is TGTGCCAGCAGTTACTCTGGGGGCTATACTGAAGCTTTCTTT. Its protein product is CASSYSGGYTEAFF.

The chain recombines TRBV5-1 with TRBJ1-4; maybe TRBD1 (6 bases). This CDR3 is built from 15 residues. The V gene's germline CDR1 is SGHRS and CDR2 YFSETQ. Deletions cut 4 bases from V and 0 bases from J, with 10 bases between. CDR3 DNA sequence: TGCGCCAGCAGCGGTGGACAGCCAACTAATGAAAAACTGTTTTTT. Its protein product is CASSGGQPTNEKLFF.

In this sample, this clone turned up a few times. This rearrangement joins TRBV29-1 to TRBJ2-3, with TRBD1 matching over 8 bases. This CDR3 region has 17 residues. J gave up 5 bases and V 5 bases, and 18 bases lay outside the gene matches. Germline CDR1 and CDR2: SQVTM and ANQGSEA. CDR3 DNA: TGCAGCGTTACCCCCCCGTGGACAGGGAGACGGATAGATACGCAGTATTTT. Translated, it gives CSVTPPWTGRRIDTQYF.

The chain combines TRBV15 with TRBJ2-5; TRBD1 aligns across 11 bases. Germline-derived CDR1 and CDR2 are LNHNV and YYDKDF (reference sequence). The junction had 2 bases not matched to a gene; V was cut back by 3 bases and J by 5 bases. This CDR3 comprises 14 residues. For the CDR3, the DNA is TGTGCCACCAGCAGGGGGACAGGGGGGGAGACCCAGTACTTC. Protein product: CATSRGTGGETQYF.

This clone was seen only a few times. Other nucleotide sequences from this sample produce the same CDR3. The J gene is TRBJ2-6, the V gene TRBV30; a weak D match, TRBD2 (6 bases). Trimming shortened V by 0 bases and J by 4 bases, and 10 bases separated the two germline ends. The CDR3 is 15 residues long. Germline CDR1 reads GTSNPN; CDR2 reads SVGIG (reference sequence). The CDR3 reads CAWSVGGSGANVLTF. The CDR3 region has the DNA TGTGCCTGGAGTGTTGGAGGGTCCGGGGCCAACGTCCTGACTTTC.

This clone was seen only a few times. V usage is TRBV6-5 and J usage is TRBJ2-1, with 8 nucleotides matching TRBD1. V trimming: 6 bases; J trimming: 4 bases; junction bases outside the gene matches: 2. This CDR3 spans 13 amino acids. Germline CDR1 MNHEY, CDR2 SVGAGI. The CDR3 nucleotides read TGTGCCAGCAGACGACAGGGGTACAATGAGCAGTTCTTC. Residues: CASRRQGYNEQFF.

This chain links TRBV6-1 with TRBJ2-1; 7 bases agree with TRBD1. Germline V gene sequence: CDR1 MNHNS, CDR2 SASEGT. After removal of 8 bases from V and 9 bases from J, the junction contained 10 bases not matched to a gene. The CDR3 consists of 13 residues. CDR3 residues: CASQTRQGAEQFF. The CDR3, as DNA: TGTGCCAGCCAGACTCGACAGGGCGCTGAGCAGTTCTTC.

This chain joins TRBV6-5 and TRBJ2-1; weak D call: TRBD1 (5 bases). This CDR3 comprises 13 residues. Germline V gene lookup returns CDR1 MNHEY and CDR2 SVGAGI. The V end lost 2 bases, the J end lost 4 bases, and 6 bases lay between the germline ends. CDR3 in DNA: TGTGCCAGCAGTTACAAGGGGTACAATGAGCAGTTCTTC. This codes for CASSYKGYNEQFF.